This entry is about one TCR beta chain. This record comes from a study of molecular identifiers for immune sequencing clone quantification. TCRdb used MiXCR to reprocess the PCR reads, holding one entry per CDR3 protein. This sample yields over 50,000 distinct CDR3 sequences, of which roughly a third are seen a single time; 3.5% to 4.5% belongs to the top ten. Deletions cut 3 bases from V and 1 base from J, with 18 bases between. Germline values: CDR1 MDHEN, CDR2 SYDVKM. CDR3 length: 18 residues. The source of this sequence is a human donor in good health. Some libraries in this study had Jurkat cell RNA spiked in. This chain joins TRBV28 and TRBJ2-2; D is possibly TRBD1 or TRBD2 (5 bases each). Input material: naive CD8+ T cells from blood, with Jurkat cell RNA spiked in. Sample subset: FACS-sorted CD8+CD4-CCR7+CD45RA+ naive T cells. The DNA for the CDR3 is TGTGCCAGCAGTTTCCCCCGGCTCGAGGGGATGAACACCGGGGAGCTGTTTTTT. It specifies CASSFPRLEGMNTGELFF.